Presented here are 18 T cell receptor beta chains from one specimen sequenced in a study of shared clonotypes between healthy human individuals. This table comes from immunoSEQ multiplex PCR, and its TCRdb copy is limited to in-frame clones, with some not included. The data contain 550,000 to 600,000 clones, about 98% of them singletons. Positively selected for CCR7, the CD45RO-negative cells used as naive CD8 cells excluded terminally differentiated effector memory CD45RA+ cells. Sequenced input: naive CD8+ T cells sorted from blood. Source of these receptors: a man between 25 and 39 years old in good health.

The chain couples TRBV28 to TRBJ2-7; the D is unclear. The germline V gene has CDR1 MDHEN and CDR2 SYDVKM. The CDR3 spans 11 residues. V was pared by 3 bases and J by 7 bases, with 7 bases between. The chain's CDR3 is CASSFGLEQYF. DNA for the CDR3: TGTGCCAGCAGTTTTGGGTTGGAGCAGTACTTC.

The chain has TRBV9 and TRBJ1-1; weak D call: TRBD1 (5 bases). CDR1 and CDR2 (germline): SGDLS, YYNGEE. CDR3 length: 14 residues. Trimming stripped 1 base from V and 5 bases from J, with 12 bases between. The CDR3 region has the DNA TGTGCCAGCAGCGTATCAGGGTCGTTGACTGAAGCTTTCTTT. Protein product: CASSVSGSLTEAFF.

The gene calls are TRBV4-1 and TRBJ2-7; 9 nucleotides line up with TRBD2. The CDR3 is 16 residues long. Trimming at V came to 2 bases and at J to 1 base, leaving 6 bases not matched to a gene. The germline gives CDR1 MGHRA, CDR2 YSYEKL. This CDR3 reads CASSQFSGSGSYEQYF. The CDR3 DNA sequence: TGCGCCAGCAGCCAATTTAGCGGGAGTGGATCCTACGAGCAGTACTTC.

The gene calls are TRBV4-1 and TRBJ2-7; tentatively, D is TRBD1 (5 bases). Germline CDR1 reads MGHRA; CDR2 reads YSYEKL. The CDR3 totals 14 residues. V dropped 1 base and J dropped 2 bases, with 9 bases sitting between them. The CDR3: CASSQGQIPYEQYF. The CDR3 DNA reads TGCGCCAGCAGCCAAGGACAGATTCCCTACGAGCAGTACTTC.

The chain links TRBV14 to TRBJ2-2; D may be TRBD1 or TRBD2 (6 bases each). The CDR3 runs 16 residues. CDR1 is SGHDN and CDR2 is FVKESK in the germline V gene. The V gene lost 3 bases and the J gene lost 6 bases, with 17 bases spanning the gap. This chain's CDR3 is CASSQIDSGASGELFF. Written as DNA, the CDR3 is TGTGCCAGCAGCCAGATCGATTCGGGGGCATCCGGGGAGCTGTTTTTT.

This clone was recorded only once. V is TRBV27 and J is TRBJ2-3; tentatively, D is TRBD2 (5 bases). The CDR3 loop spans 15 amino acids. Germline CDR1 reads MNHEY; CDR2 reads SMNVEV (reference sequence). V was clipped by 5 bases and J by 4 bases, with 16 bases between them. The CDR3 bases are TGTGCCAGCAGTCCGACAAGTGGAGGTCCAGATACGCAGTATTTT. This encodes CASSPTSGGPDTQYF.

V gene TRBV7-9 combines with J gene TRBJ2-7, with TRBD2 as a possible D gene (5 bases). Trimming took 4 bases from V and 6 from J, leaving 22 bases between them. Germline V gene sequence: CDR1 SEHNR, CDR2 FQNEAQ (reference sequence). This CDR3 comprises 16 residues. CDR3: CASSSGTAGNLFEQYF. The CDR3 DNA reads as TGTGCCAGCAGCTCCGGTACCGCCGGGAACTTATTCGAGCAGTACTTC.

The chain links TRBV28 to TRBJ1-5, with no clear D. Germline V gene lookup returns CDR1 MDHEN and CDR2 SYDVKM. V dropped 3 bases and J dropped 3 bases, with 12 bases sitting between them. CDR3 size: 15 residues. In nucleotides, the CDR3 is TGTGCCAGCAGTTTTATGGGTCAGGCCAATCAGCCCCAGCATTTT. Protein product: CASSFMGQANQPQHF.

This clone came up once. The chain couples TRBV30 to TRBJ1-5, with 8 nucleotides matching TRBD1. V lost 3 bases to trimming and J lost 7 bases; unmatched junction nucleotides: 11. Germline lookup yields CDR1 GTSNPN and CDR2 SVGIG (reference sequence). The CDR3 is made up of 15 amino acids. CDR3 region: CAWSHTDRGIQPQHF. The CDR3, as DNA: TGTGCCTGGAGCCACACTGACAGGGGTATACAGCCCCAGCATTTT.

On this clone: This same CDR3 is encoded by further DNA sequences in the sample. The chain uses TRBV27 and TRBJ2-7, with a possible D match to TRBD2 (6 bases). This CDR3 contains 14 residues. With 2 bases removed from V and 0 bases from J, the gap between germline ends came to 8 bases. The V gene's germline CDR1 is MNHEY and CDR2 SMNVEV (reference sequence). The CDR3 DNA reads TGTGCCAGCAGTTTAGGAGGGAGCTCCTACGAGCAGTACTTC. Translation gives CASSLGGSSYEQYF.

CDR3: CASSLAKENTGELFF. In nucleotides, the CDR3 is TGTGCCAGCAGTTTGGCCAAAGAGAACACCGGGGAGCTGTTTTTT. The chain has TRBV6-6 and TRBJ2-2; no definite D call. Trimming stripped 4 bases from V and 1 base from J, with 10 bases between. The CDR3 length is 15 residues. Per germline, CDR1 MNHNY and CDR2 SVGAGI (reference sequence).

This chain uses TRBV15 with TRBJ2-1; no clear D gene. The CDR3 has 14 amino acids. Trimming stripped 0 bases from V and 7 bases from J, with 10 bases between. Germline lookup yields CDR1 LNHNV and CDR2 YYDKDF (reference sequence). DNA of the CDR3: TGTGCCACCAGCAGAGATGGGGTCTGGAATGAGCAGTTCTTC. Amino acid sequence: CATSRDGVWNEQFF.

Note on this clone: Distinct nucleotide sequences in the sample also encode this CDR3. This chain links TRBV7-9 with TRBJ1-1; D is unclear. V gave up 0 bases and J gave up 4 bases, with 3 bases separating them. This CDR3 is built from 12 residues. Germline lookup yields CDR1 SEHNR and CDR2 FQNEAQ (reference sequence). CDR3: CASSLAGTEAFF. The CDR3 region has the DNA TGTGCCAGCAGCTTAGCCGGCACTGAAGCTTTCTTT.

The chain uses TRBV27 and TRBJ2-5, with D maybe TRBD2 (7 bases). This CDR3 comprises 13 residues. In germline, CDR1 is MNHEY, CDR2 SMNVEV (reference sequence). The V end was cut by 4 bases, the J end by 4 bases, with 10 bases between. CDR3 sequence: CASSWGGPETQYF. CDR3 coding DNA: TGTGCCAGCAGTTGGGGGGGGCCAGAGACCCAGTACTTC.

Remarks on this clone: The sample contains more than one DNA sequence encoding this CDR3. V is TRBV10-3 and J is TRBJ2-1; the D gene is possibly TRBD1 (6 bases). This CDR3 region has 13 residues. Trimming removed 5 bases at V and 7 bases at J, with 12 bases between. Per the germline V gene, CDR1 is ENHRY and CDR2 is SYGVKD. The CDR3 spells CAISLSGANEQFF. The CDR3 coding sequence is TGTGCCATCAGTCTTTCAGGGGCGAATGAGCAGTTCTTC.

The CDR3 DNA reads as TGCGCCAGCAGTATAGCGGGAGCATCTTACAATGAGCAGTTCTTC. The encoded protein is CASSIAGASYNEQFF. This chain uses TRBV10-1 with TRBJ2-1; 9 nucleotides line up with TRBD2. The germline V gene encodes CDR1 WNHNN and CDR2 SYGVQD (reference sequence). Trimming cost V 5 bases and J 4 bases; bases outside gene matches: 6. The CDR3 spans 15 residues.

The rearrangement uses TRBV5-4 and TRBJ2-7, with D maybe TRBD1 (5 bases). This CDR3 region has 14 residues. From germline, CDR1 is SGHNT and CDR2 YYREEE (reference sequence). V was trimmed by 4 bases and J by 3 bases, leaving 14 bases between them. The CDR3 sequence is CASSSIDRIYEQYF. CDR3 coding DNA: TGTGCCAGCAGCAGTATAGACAGAATCTACGAGCAGTACTTC. The whole variable domain, filled in from reference TRBV5-4 and TRBJ2-7, reads ETGVTQSPTHLIKTRGQQVTLRCSSQSGHNTVSWYQQALGQGPQFIFQYYREEENGRGNFPPRFSGLQFPNYSSELNVNALELDDSALYLCASSSIDRIYEQYFGPGTRLTVT.

This clone was detected once. The chain recombines TRBV4-3 with TRBJ2-1; D not certain. Germline values: CDR1 LGHNA, CDR2 YSLEER. The CDR3 is 17 residues long. Trimming shortened V by 1 base and J by 1 base, and 14 bases separated the two germline ends. This chain's CDR3 is CASSQVPGPRSYNEQFF. The CDR3 DNA reads as TGCGCCAGCAGCCAAGTTCCAGGCCCTCGTTCCTACAATGAGCAGTTCTTC.